Listed here are 30 T cell receptor beta chains from one sample, sequenced in a study of blood T cell repertoires in COVID-19. The assay was immunoSEQ multiplex PCR, and TCRdb's table has in-frame clones only and misses some. The table has roughly 230,000 clones, around nine tenths seen once. The sample taken for sequencing was PBMCs or T cells enriched from blood (not recorded which). All receptors come from a woman aged 25-40 years with acute COVID-19.

V gene TRBV6-5 combines with J gene TRBJ2-5; perhaps TRBD2 as D (6 bases). The CDR3 contains 13 residues. Germline V gene lookup returns CDR1 MNHEY and CDR2 SVGAGI. Trimming removed 5 bases at V and 4 bases at J, with 11 bases between. The CDR3 spells CASSRDGRETQYF. CDR3 sequence (DNA): TGTGCCAGCAGTAGGGACGGGAGAGAGACCCAGTACTTC.

The sample holds one count of this clone. The chain employs TRBV27 and TRBJ2-7, with 9 bases fitting TRBD1. The CDR3 is 13 amino acids. Per germline, CDR1 MNHEY and CDR2 SMNVEV (reference sequence). After removal of 5 bases from V and 5 bases from J, the junction contained 4 bases not matched to a gene. The CDR3 DNA sequence: TGTGCCAGCAGTAAGGGACAGGGACACGAGCAGTACTTC. This gives the protein CASSKGQGHEQYF.

On this clone: Other DNA sequences of this sample code for an identical CDR3. The chain joins TRBV30 to TRBJ1-2; D gene ambiguous. There are 13 residues in the CDR3. The ends were cut back, 0 bases at V and 4 bases at J, with 9 bases in the middle. Germline CDR1 GTSNPN, CDR2 SVGIG (reference sequence). DNA of the CDR3: TGTGCCTGGAGTGTTTCGGGTTTCTATGGCTACACCTTC. Its translation: CAWSVSGFYGYTF.

This clone has a single count. The chain uses TRBV19 and TRBJ1-1, with D hard to call. There are 14 residues in the CDR3. Per the germline V gene, CDR1 is LNHDA and CDR2 is SQIVND (reference sequence). V shed 2 bases and J shed 4 bases, with 11 bases lying between them. CDR3 nucleotides: TGTGCCAGTAGTATAAGACATTCTGGCACTGAAGCTTTCTTT. Translation gives CASSIRHSGTEAFF.

V gene TRBV7-2 combines with J gene TRBJ2-1; 11 nucleotides align to TRBD2. The J segment lost 7 bases and the V segment lost 5 bases, leaving 13 bases of the junction unmatched. Germline V gene data show CDR1 as SGHTA and CDR2 as FQGNSA. This CDR3 spans 17 amino acids. The CDR3 DNA sequence: TGTGCCAGCAGCCAAGATAGCGGGGGGGCTTCCGGGAATGAGCAGTTCTTC. This sequence encodes CASSQDSGGASGNEQFF.

V and J are TRBV5-1 and TRBJ2-1; D gene uncertain. Germline V lookup: CDR1 SGHRS, CDR2 YFSETQ. The V end lost 0 bases, the J end lost 6 bases, and 7 bases lay between the germline ends. The CDR3 loop spans 13 amino acids. The CDR3 reads CASSLAGPNEQFF. The CDR3 nucleotides are TGCGCCAGCAGCTTGGCTGGGCCCAATGAGCAGTTCTTC.

The rearrangement uses TRBV6-5 and TRBJ1-5; D not resolved. This CDR3 is built from 14 residues. CDR1 is MNHEY and CDR2 is SVGAGI in the germline V gene. Trimming cost V 6 bases and J 4 bases, with 13 bases left between them. Here the CDR3 DNA reads TGTGCCAGCAGCCCCGGGATCACTAATCAGCCCCAGCATTTT. This sequence encodes CASSPGITNQPQHF.

This chain connects TRBV9 to TRBJ2-5, with TRBD2 matching over 12 bases. J gave up 5 bases and V 0 bases, and 5 bases lay outside the gene matches. The length of the CDR3 is 16 residues. Germline-derived CDR1 and CDR2 are SGDLS and YYNGEE. The CDR3 sequence: CASSVGASGGAETQYF. The CDR3 DNA follows: TGTGCCAGCAGCGTAGGTGCTAGCGGGGGGGCGGAGACCCAGTACTTC.

The chain carries TRBV27 and TRBJ1-4; tentatively, D is TRBD1 (5 bases). CDR3 length: 14 amino acids. V was pared by 8 bases and J by 4 bases, with 14 bases between. The germline V gene encodes CDR1 MNHEY and CDR2 SMNVEV (reference sequence). CDR3 amino acids: CASARAYVNEKLFF. DNA of the CDR3: TGTGCCAGCGCCAGGGCCTACGTTAATGAAAAACTGTTTTTT. The variable domain in full, with the rest retrieved from reference TRBV27 and TRBJ1-4, is EAQVTQNPRYLITVTGKKLTVTCSQNMNHEYMSWYRQDPGLGLRQIYYSMNVEVTDKGDVPEGYKVSRKEKRNFPLILESPSPNQTSLYFCASARAYVNEKLFFGSGTQLSVL.

The rearrangement uses TRBV19 and TRBJ1-6; 8 positions match TRBD1. This CDR3 has 14 amino acids. Trimming at V came to 5 bases and at J to 8 bases, leaving 5 bases not matched to a gene. Germline loops: CDR1 LNHDA, CDR2 SQIVND (reference sequence). The CDR3 DNA reads as TGTGCCAGTAGTGCGGACAGGGAGTATTCACCCCTCCACTTT. Its translation: CASSADREYSPLHF.

The chain links TRBV10-3 to TRBJ2-7; D is possibly TRBD1 (5 bases). Germline CDR1 reads ENHRY; CDR2 reads SYGVKD. Trimming took off 2 bases at V and 1 base at J, with 6 bases between the two ends. The CDR3 has 13 amino acids. The chain's CDR3 is CAISETGSYEQYF. The DNA for the CDR3 is TGTGCCATCAGTGAGACAGGTTCCTACGAGCAGTACTTC.

The J gene is TRBJ1-2, the V gene TRBV6-5; maybe TRBD1 (6 bases). Germline assignment: CDR1 MNHEY and CDR2 SVGAGI. V was clipped by 2 bases and J by 4 bases, with 11 bases between them. This CDR3 spans 14 amino acids. CDR3 in amino acids: CASSYGGVSYGYTF. For the CDR3, the DNA is TGTGCCAGCAGTTACGGGGGCGTCAGCTATGGCTACACCTTC.

Note on this clone: Compared with germline, one end of the junction differs, possibly owing to a read error. The chain employs TRBV5-1 and TRBJ1-1; 8 nucleotides agree with TRBD1. This CDR3 spans 13 amino acids. Germline CDR1 and CDR2: SGHRS and YFSETQ. The DNA of the CDR3 is TGCGCCAGCAGCTCATTGTTGGGACAGGAAGTTTTCTTT. Translated, it gives CASSSLLGQEVFF.

V gene TRBV6-5 combines with J gene TRBJ2-7; 7 nucleotides match TRBD2. CDR3 length: 14 amino acids. Germline V gene lookup returns CDR1 MNHEY and CDR2 SVGAGI. Trimming cost V 2 bases and J 6 bases; bases outside gene matches: 7. The CDR3 loop reads CASSYQGGHAEQYF. CDR3 sequence (DNA): TGTGCCAGCAGTTACCAGGGAGGGCACGCCGAGCAGTACTTC.

CDR3 bases: TGTGCCATCAGCGTACAAGATAACTATGGCTACACCTTC. Residues: CAISVQDNYGYTF. The chain couples TRBV10-3 to TRBJ1-2; D unclear. The CDR3 covers 13 residues. Trimming took 6 bases from V and 1 from J, leaving 9 bases between them. Germline assignment: CDR1 ENHRY and CDR2 SYGVKD.

This clone was picked up one time. The rearrangement joins TRBV28 to TRBJ2-7, with TRBD1 identical over 10 bases. The CDR3 loop spans 15 amino acids. Germline loops: CDR1 MDHEN, CDR2 SYDVKM. V dropped 6 bases and J dropped 6; count of bases not matched to a gene: 11. CDR3: CASRPAGTGAGEQYF. As DNA, the CDR3 is TGTGCCAGCAGACCCGCCGGGACAGGGGCCGGCGAGCAGTACTTC.

This clone was seen a few times. The CDR3 sequence is CATSWGQGLAKNIQYF. The CDR3 DNA reads as TGTGCCACCAGCTGGGGACAGGGGCTAGCCAAAAACATTCAGTACTTC. J is TRBJ2-4 and V is TRBV15; 10 bases are a match to TRBD1. The length of the CDR3 is 16 residues. Germline assignment: CDR1 LNHNV and CDR2 YYDKDF (reference sequence). The J segment lost 0 bases and the V segment lost 5 bases, leaving 4 bases of the junction unmatched.

This chain connects TRBV5-1 to TRBJ2-5; 12 nucleotides align to TRBD2. Trimming cost V 4 bases and J 4 bases; bases outside gene matches: 8. Looked up from germline, CDR1 is SGHRS and CDR2 is YFSETQ. The CDR3 spans 16 residues. Written as DNA, the CDR3 is TGCGCCAGCAGCGCCGTTACTAGCGGGGGGCTAGAGACCCAGTACTTC. It is translated as CASSAVTSGGLETQYF.

In its sample, this clone was seen once. This chain joins TRBV7-3 and TRBJ2-2; D unresolved. The CDR3 has 19 amino acids. The V gene lost 1 base and the J gene lost 1 base, with 19 bases spanning the gap. Germline V lookup: CDR1 SGHTA, CDR2 FQGTGA. In DNA form, the CDR3 reads TGTGCCAGCAGCTTAAGAGGCCCACTTGCGGAGAGGAACACCGGGGAGCTGTTTTTT. Residues: CASSLRGPLAERNTGELFF.

The J gene is TRBJ2-5, the V gene TRBV13; 9 positions agree with TRBD1. Germline V lookup: CDR1 PRHDT, CDR2 FYEKMQ (reference sequence). Trimming took 3 bases from V and 4 from J; bases not matched to a gene: 6. The CDR3 runs to 15 residues. The CDR3 sequence: CASSFSLDRGETQYF. CDR3 nucleotides: TGTGCCAGCAGCTTTAGTCTGGACAGGGGAGAGACCCAGTACTTC. Combining the CDR3 with reference TRBV13 and TRBJ2-5 gives the whole variable domain AAGVIQSPRHLIKEKRETATLKCYPIPRHDTVYWYQQGPGQDPQFLISFYEKMQSDKGSIPDRFSAQQFSDYHSELNMSSLELGDSALYFCASSFSLDRGETQYFGPGTRLLVL.

The chain recombines TRBV4-1 with TRBJ2-2; 7 nucleotides align to TRBD1. This CDR3 spans 17 amino acids. V shed 4 bases, J shed 5 bases, and the junction held 13 bases outside the gene matches. The germline CDR1 and CDR2 sequences are MGHRA and YSYEKL. The CDR3, as DNA: TGCGCCAGCAGCCCCCGTTTTGGAAGGGGGCGAACCGGGGAGCTGTTTTTT. Translating it yields CASSPRFGRGRTGELFF.

The chain carries TRBV3-1 (or the pseudogene TRBV3-2) and TRBJ1-5; no firm D call. Germline CDR1 and CDR2: LGHDT and YNNKEL (reference sequence). The ends were cut back, 0 bases at V and 6 bases at J, with 6 bases in the middle. The CDR3 extends over 13 amino acids. The CDR3 nucleotides read TGTGCCAGCAGCCAAGATTCAGTTCAGCCCCAGCATTTT. Translated, it gives CASSQDSVQPQHF.

The rearrangement uses TRBV30 and TRBJ1-5; the match to TRBD1 covers 8 bases. Trimming cost V 3 bases and J 5 bases; bases outside gene matches: 24. Germline CDR1 is GTSNPN and CDR2 is SVGIG (reference sequence). This CDR3 is 20 amino acids long. Here the CDR3 DNA reads TGTGCCTGGAGCGACTACCGGGACAGGATCATACAAGGAAAACATCAGCCCCAGCATTTT. Encoded protein: CAWSDYRDRIIQGKHQPQHF.

This clone was recorded a few times. V usage is TRBV10-2 and J usage is TRBJ2-7; D uncertain. CDR3 length: 12 residues. Germline CDR1 WSHSY, CDR2 SAAADI. The V and J ends lost 5 bases and 3 bases respectively, with 8 bases between them. CDR3 residues: CASSTGHYEQYF. In DNA, the CDR3 is TGCGCCAGCAGTACTGGGCACTACGAGCAGTACTTC.

This chain uses TRBV2 with TRBJ1-2, with 8 nucleotides matching TRBD1. This CDR3 spans 15 amino acids. Trimming cost V 5 bases and J 5 bases; bases outside gene matches: 10. CDR1 is SNHLY and CDR2 is FYNNEI in the germline V gene. Written as DNA, the CDR3 is TGTGCCAGCAGTCCCAGGACAGGGAGGGGGTATGGCTACACCTTC. The encoded protein is CASSPRTGRGYGYTF.

V gene TRBV6-4 combines with J gene TRBJ2-2; 7 bases are shared with TRBD1. CDR1 is MRHNA, CDR2 SNTAGT, per germline. The V gene end was trimmed by 3 bases and the J gene end by 5 bases; junction bases not matched to a gene: 9. This CDR3 is built from 16 residues. The CDR3 nucleotides are TGTGCCAGCAGTGATACCAACAGGGGAGAAACCGGGGAGCTGTTTTTT. This encodes CASSDTNRGETGELFF.

In the case of this clone: This CDR3 is also generated by other DNA sequences in the sample. J is TRBJ1-5 and V is TRBV5-1; 7 bases line up with TRBD1. CDR3 size: 14 residues. Germline CDR1 is SGHRS and CDR2 is YFSETQ. V lost 2 bases, J lost 2 bases, and 1 base stayed unmatched. The CDR3 DNA reads TGCGCCAGCAGCTTCACAGGGGGCAATCAGCCCCAGCATTTT. Translated: CASSFTGGNQPQHF.

This sequence joins TRBV7-2 and TRBJ2-3; weak D call: TRBD1 (7 bases). In germline, CDR1 is SGHTA, CDR2 FQGNSA. This CDR3 contains 15 residues. The germline V and J ends were trimmed by 5 bases and 3 bases, with 15 bases remaining between them. The chain's CDR3 is CASSPGGTVTDTQYF. The CDR3 DNA is TGTGCCAGCAGCCCCGGAGGGACAGTTACAGATACGCAGTATTTT.

J is TRBJ1-1 and V is TRBV30; 10 bases match TRBD1. Germline V gives CDR1 GTSNPN, CDR2 SVGIG (reference sequence). The CDR3 length is 14 residues. V was pared by 8 bases and J by 0 bases, with 6 bases of the junction left unmatched. The CDR3 sequence: CASDRGLMNTEAFF. The DNA of the CDR3 is TGTGCCAGCGACAGGGGGCTTATGAACACTGAAGCTTTCTTT.

Concerning this clone itself: This CDR3 is also generated by other DNA sequences in the sample. The chain uses TRBV7-9 and TRBJ2-3, with D maybe TRBD2 (7 bases). This CDR3 has 14 residues. Germline V gives CDR1 SEHNR, CDR2 FQNEAQ (reference sequence). Trimming pared 3 bases from V and 2 bases from J, leaving 9 bases between. This chain's CDR3 is CASSFGGATDTQYF. The CDR3, as DNA: TGTGCCAGCAGCTTTGGGGGGGCCACAGATACGCAGTATTTT.